This T cell receptor (beta chain) was identified in a study of radiotherapy plus CTLA-4 blockade in lung cancer. For the study at large: Objective responses emerged in 18% of patients, and 31% attained disease control.

Study-level results: The study found tumor-derived TCR clones expanded in blood after radiotherapy plus ipilimumab.

Those with chemo-refractory metastatic non-small-cell lung cancer were treated with focal radiation combined with CTLA-4 blockade using ipilimumab. V was cut by 2 bases and J by 9 bases, with 11 bases left in between. This CDR3 contains 13 residues. Per germline, CDR1 WSHSY and CDR2 SAAADI. As to this clone: What it binds is not known.

Generated by immunoSEQ multiplex PCR, the TCRdb table keeps only in-frame clones and is missing some. The table records some 70,000 clones, under 85% of them present only once. The rearrangement uses TRBV10-2 and TRBJ2-1, with unresolved D. The clonotype was recovered from a human donor with non-small cell lung cancer who had a partial response to radiotherapy plus ipilimumab. The specimen comprised peripheral blood, sampled from a patient treated with radiotherapy plus ipilimumab. The CDR3 reads CASSEGGNGEQFF. The CDR3 DNA reads TGCGCCAGCAGTGAGGGCGGAAATGGTGAGCAGTTCTTC.